The TCR beta chain described here comes from a study of blood T cell repertoires in COVID-19. Looking at the study overall: Specimens from acute and convalescent COVID-19 originated in the United States, Italy and Spain. Sample material is recorded as cDNA or gDNA derived from T cells, B-cell-depleted T cells, or PBMCs.

Germline V gene sequence: CDR1 LNHDA, CDR2 SQIVND (reference sequence). CDR3 length: 14 amino acids. Trimming left V 3 bases short and J 1 base short, with 9 bases between. In the study's own analysis: Amplification of reference gene primers provided the estimated nucleated cell counts. Clones were read by immunoSEQ multiplex PCR, and TCRdb kept only the in-frame ones, dropping some. The V and J calls and clone size were taken over from that table, and D and trimming were inferred from the DNA. This sample carries tens of thousands of clones, around 85% of them seen once, and the ten largest clones take about a third. Seattle enrolled patients during active infection and tracked them longitudinally.

The sample taken for sequencing was peripheral blood. The rearrangement uses TRBV19 and TRBJ1-1, with a weak D call TRBD1 (6 bases). The receptor was isolated from a woman of 80 years or more with COVID-19, enrolled during active disease. In nucleotides, the CDR3 is TGTGCCAGTAGTATGGGGACACCGAACACTGAAGCTTTCTTT. The encoded protein is CASSMGTPNTEAFF. Full variable domain (rest looked up from reference TRBV19 and TRBJ1-1): DGGITQSPKYLFRKEGQNVTLSCEQNLNHDAMYWYRQDPGQGLRLIYYSQIVNDFQKGDIAEGYSVSREKKESFPLTVTSAQKNPTAFYLCASSMGTPNTEAFFGQGTRLTVV.